The rows below give T cell receptor beta chains drawn from one sample of a study of shared clonotypes between healthy human individuals. Sequencing used immunoSEQ multiplex PCR; TCRdb keeps in-frame clones, though not all of them. The repertoire holds some 2,500,000 clones, with about 90% as singletons. Sequenced sample: naive CD4+ T cells from PBMCs. These receptor sequences come from a young man in good health. Some clones in this sample may be carry-over from other donors' samples. Both conserved end residues are part of each CDR3. A D gene is named only where the DNA matches it firmly. For some rows the clone size is stated as once, few or many, or as a class when expanded; others skip it.

>-|TRBV5-6|-|TRBJ1-1
CASSSIRSGVDTEAFF
TGTGCCAGCAGCTCAATTCGATCAGGGGTTGACACTGAAGCTTTCTTT
>-|TRBV7-2|-|TRBJ1-2
CASSRSAVGRGVGYGYTF
TGTGCCAGCAGCCGATCGGCCGTAGGTCGCGGCGTTGGCTATGGCTACACCTTC
>-|TRBV18|TRBD1|TRBJ1-5
CASSPQQGKDQPQHF
TGTGCCAGCTCACCCCAACAGGGGAAGGATCAGCCCCAGCATTTT
>few|TRBV7-9|-|TRBJ1-5
CASSLDREINQPQHF
TGTGCCAGCAGCTTAGACAGGGAAATAAATCAGCCCCAGCATTTT
>-|TRBV4-1|TRBD1|TRBJ1-4
CACRSGDRVNEKLFF
TGCGCCTGCAGGTCCGGGGACAGAGTAAATGAAAAACTGTTTTTT
>few|TRBV30|-|TRBJ1-5
CAWSVYRANQPQHF
TGTGCCTGGAGTGTTTATAGAGCCAATCAGCCCCAGCATTTT
>-|TRBV28|-|TRBJ2-2
CASSPYGTVNTGELFF
TGTGCCAGCAGCCCTTACGGGACCGTAAACACCGGGGAGCTGTTTTTT
>once|TRBV4-3|TRBD1|TRBJ2-7
CASSRETGGGEQYF
TGCGCCAGCAGCCGGGAGACAGGGGGCGGCGAGCAGTACTTC
>-|TRBV6-5|TRBD2|TRBJ2-7
CASTYWGREGGEQYF
TGTGCCAGCACCTACTGGGGGCGGGAGGGTGGCGAGCAGTACTTC
>-|TRBV19|TRBD1|TRBJ1-2
CASSVTGGGYGYTF
TGTGCCAGTAGTGTGACAGGGGGAGGATATGGCTACACCTTC
>-|TRBV10-3|-|TRBJ2-7
CAISERDFSYEQYF
TGTGCCATCAGTGAGCGGGACTTTTCCTACGAGCAGTACTTC
>-|TRBV25-1|-|TRBJ1-3
CASAHAGGNTIYF
TGTGCCAGCGCACACGCAGGGGGAAACACCATATATTTT
>-|TRBV6-5|TRBD2|TRBJ2-7
CASSRTSGDTYEQYF
TGTGCCAGCAGCCGGACTAGCGGAGATACCTACGAGCAGTACTTC
>-|TRBV7-2|-|TRBJ1-5
CASSLGGWSNQPQHF
TGTGCCAGCAGCTTAGGGGGCTGGAGCAATCAGCCCCAGCATTTT
>-|TRBV5-1|-|TRBJ2-7
CASSPAVRSARYEQYF
TGCGCCAGCAGCCCAGCGGTGCGCTCAGCTCGCTACGAGCAGTACTTC
>-|TRBV5-4|TRBD2|TRBJ2-3
CASSPKRGGGRGRTDTQYF
TGTGCCAGCAGCCCCAAACGGGGAGGCGGGAGAGGCCGCACAGATACGCAGTATTTT
>-|TRBV29-1|-|TRBJ1-3
CGAAGVYGNTIYF
TGCGGCGCGGCGGGGGTCTATGGAAACACCATATATTTT
>-|TRBV7-3|TRBD1|TRBJ2-7
CASSSQGQAYEQYF
TGTGCCAGCAGCTCACAGGGGCAAGCCTACGAGCAGTACTTC
>once|TRBV4-2|TRBD2|TRBJ2-3
CASSQELAGVDTQYF
TGTGCCAGCAGCCAAGAACTAGCGGGAGTAGATACGCAGTATTTT
>once|TRBV19|-|TRBJ2-2
CASSIGGVTRELFF
TGTGCCAGTAGTATAGGAGGTGTCACTAGGGAGCTGTTTTTT
>-|TRBV18|-|TRBJ1-1
CASSPRTVAAEAFF
TGTGCCAGCTCACCAAGGACAGTGGCTGCTGAAGCTTTCTTT
>-|TRBV5-4|TRBD2|TRBJ2-2
CASSPRGANTGELFF
TGTGCCAGCAGCCCACGGGGGGCGAACACCGGGGAGCTGTTTTTT
>few|TRBV4-2|TRBD2|TRBJ2-1
CASSQEHGRAWIPFF
TGTGCCAGCAGCCAAGAACACGGGAGGGCTTGGATACCGTTCTTC
>once|TRBV28|-|TRBJ1-2
CASSYSGPYYGYTF
TGTGCCAGCAGTTATTCCGGGCCCTACTATGGCTACACCTTC
>-|TRBV4-1|-|TRBJ2-1
CASSQAGRAVLYNEQFF
TGCGCCAGCAGCCAAGCGGGCAGGGCCGTCCTCTACAATGAGCAGTTCTTC
>-|TRBV19|-|TRBJ2-3
CASQTASVTTDTQYF
TGTGCCAGCCAAACTGCTAGCGTGACCACAGATACGCAGTATTTT
>-|TRBV25-1|TRBD1|TRBJ1-5
CASSEPGGHQPQHF
TGTGCCAGCAGTGAACCAGGGGGCCATCAGCCCCAGCATTTT
>-|TRBV6-1|-|TRBJ1-2
CASSESVGALFGYTF
TGTGCCAGCAGTGAATCCGTCGGAGCCCTATTTGGCTACACCTTC
>-|TRBV28|-|TRBJ1-5
CASSRDQNQPQHF
TGTGCCAGCAGCCGGGATCAGAATCAGCCCCAGCATTTT
>-|TRBV10-1|-|TRBJ1-1
CASSGSPGEGVGAFF
TGCGCCAGCAGTGGTTCGCCAGGGGAAGGGGTCGGGGCTTTCTTT
>-|TRBV10-1|-|TRBJ1-2
CASSESSRYFNYGYTF
TGCGCCAGCAGTGAGTCGTCCAGATATTTTAACTATGGCTACACCTTC
>-|TRBV18|TRBD2|TRBJ2-7
CASSSGTRYEQYF
TGTGCCAGCTCTAGCGGGACCAGGTACGAGCAGTACTTC